The 22 T cell receptor beta chains listed next were all sequenced from one sample in a study of regulatory T cells in long-lasting Graves disease. The authors built TCR beta libraries using iRepertoire HTBI primers and Arm-PCR of CDR3 regions. TCRdb reprocessed the multiplex PCR reads via MiXCR and lists one record per CDR3 protein. The repertoire holds about 470,000 distinct CDR3 sequences, with under 15% as singletons. The sample's time point: newly diagnosed GD, antithyroid drugs for less than 3 months. After RNA was extracted from PBMCs, the TCR library was made from it. These data were also filed under a second study, of T cells in Graves' hyperthyroidism and ophthalmopathy.

The sequences come from peripheral blood mononuclear cells (PBMCs), collected at new diagnosis, from a patient treated with antithyroid drugs. Receptors were obtained from a woman aged 30 to 39 with Graves disease.

This clonotype was picked up a small number of times. This sequence joins TRBV20-1 and TRBJ2-5, with 14 bases matching TRBD2. Germline V gene sequence: CDR1 DFQATT, CDR2 SNEGSKA (reference sequence). The CDR3 runs to 14 residues. After removal of 0 bases from V and 9 bases from J, the junction contained 3 bases not matched to a gene. CDR3 residues: CSARDSTSGRAQYF. The CDR3 DNA sequence: TGCAGTGCTAGAGATTCGACTAGCGGGAGGGCCCAGTACTTC.

In its sample, this clonotype was seen many times. The rearrangement joins TRBV6-1 to TRBJ1-4; D not resolved. This CDR3 region has 14 residues. The germline gives CDR1 MNHNS, CDR2 SASEGT. Trimming cost V 6 bases and J 1 base, with 9 bases left between them. CDR3 residues: CASSEGGTNEKLFF. The CDR3 nucleotides read TGTGCCAGCAGCGAGGGTGGAACTAATGAAAAACTGTTTTTT.

This clonotype has at least ten counts. The chain carries TRBV2 and TRBJ2-3; 7 bases align to TRBD2. CDR3 length equals 13 residues. Germline V gene data show CDR1 as SNHLY and CDR2 as FYNNEI. With V trimmed by 9 bases and J by 0 bases, 3 bases remained unmatched. DNA for the CDR3: TGTGCCAGGCAGCGGGATAGCACAGATACGCAGTATTTT. This encodes CARQRDSTDTQYF.

This clonotype was seen many times. This chain links TRBV3-1 with TRBJ1-1; D call uncertain. V was cut by 4 bases and J by 5 bases, with 8 bases left in between. This CDR3 has 12 amino acids. CDR1 LGHDT and CDR2 YNNKEL come from the germline V gene (reference sequence). The CDR3 spells CASSRGATEAFF. CDR3 bases: TGTGCCAGCAGCCGCGGAGCAACTGAAGCTTTCTTT.

This clonotype was seen a few times. This chain uses TRBV7-9 with TRBJ2-5; TRBD1 matches 9 bases. Germline CDR1 SEHNR, CDR2 FQNEAQ (reference sequence). V was clipped by 4 bases and J by 3 bases; unmatched bases: 6. The CDR3 contains 15 residues. The CDR3 DNA reads as TGTGCCAGCAGCTCCCGACAGGGGGTCGAAGAGACCCAGTACTTC. The encoded protein is CASSSRQGVEETQYF.

This clonotype was detected ten times or more. V usage is TRBV28 and J usage is TRBJ1-2; no definite D call. The V gene's germline CDR1 is MDHEN and CDR2 SYDVKM. V was shortened by 3 bases and J by 8 bases, with 10 bases between the two germline ends. CDR3 length: 12 residues. In nucleotides, the CDR3 is TGTGCCAGCAGTTTTGTACAGTACGGCTACACCTTC. It codes for CASSFVQYGYTF.

Many counts were recorded for this clonotype. This rearrangement joins TRBV3-1 to TRBJ1-5; 7 nucleotides line up with TRBD1. V was pared by 4 bases and J by 7 bases, with 4 bases of the junction left unmatched. The CDR3 is 13 amino acids. The germline V gene encodes CDR1 LGHDT and CDR2 YNNKEL (reference sequence). CDR3 sequence: CASSRDSGQPQHF. The CDR3 nucleotides read TGTGCCAGCAGCCGGGACAGCGGCCAGCCCCAGCATTTT.

The sample holds many counts of this clonotype. The rearrangement links TRBV18 to TRBJ2-7; a weak D match, TRBD2 (5 bases). From germline, CDR1 is KGHSH and CDR2 LQKENI. This CDR3 has 13 residues. Trimming took 8 bases from V and 3 from J, leaving 14 bases between them. The CDR3, as DNA: TGTGCCAGCGAGGACTCGACCAACTACGAGCAGTACTTC. It yields the protein CASEDSTNYEQYF.

This clonotype was recorded many times. The chain has TRBV24-1 and TRBJ2-1; the D is unclear. CDR3 size: 13 residues. CDR1 and CDR2 from the germline V gene are KGHDR and SFDVKD. V was trimmed by 5 bases and J by 7 bases, leaving 11 bases between them. As DNA, the CDR3 is TGTGCCACCAGTGTGCCCAACCTAAATGAGCAGTTCTTC. It codes for CATSVPNLNEQFF.

J is TRBJ2-1 and V is TRBV25-1; TRBD1 aligns across 7 bases. The junction had 9 bases not matched to a gene; V was cut back by 7 bases and J by 0 bases. The length of the CDR3 is 16 residues. Germline loops: CDR1 MGHDK, CDR2 SYGVNS. The CDR3 coding sequence is TGTGCCAGCACCTCTCCGGGACAGAGCTCCTACAATGAGCAGTTCTTC. The encoded protein is CASTSPGQSSYNEQFF.

The table lists this clonotype with many counts. V gene TRBV4-2 combines with J gene TRBJ1-1; D might be TRBD1 (6 bases). V was clipped by 0 bases and J by 12 bases, with 23 bases between them. Germline CDR1 and CDR2: LGHNA and YNFKEQ. CDR3 size: 16 residues. The CDR3 sequence: CASSQDPLTGVGDPFF. CDR3 DNA: TGTGCCAGCAGCCAAGATCCACTGACAGGTGTAGGGGACCCTTTCTTT.

In its sample, this clonotype was seen many times. The V and J genes are TRBV7-9 and TRBJ2-1, with 7 bases fitting TRBD2. Unmatched junction bases numbered 9, after V lost 4 bases and J lost 3 bases. CDR3 length equals 16 residues. Germline lookup yields CDR1 SEHNR and CDR2 FQNEAQ (reference sequence). The CDR3 DNA sequence: TGTGCCAGCAGCTACCTCTCCGGGAGGAACTACAATGAGCAGTTCTTC. Translation gives CASSYLSGRNYNEQFF.

This clonotype was seen a few times. V gene TRBV5-4 combines with J gene TRBJ2-7; 7 bases fit TRBD1. Per the germline V gene, CDR1 is SGHNT and CDR2 is YYREEE (reference sequence). J lost 2 bases, V lost 2 bases, and 10 bases had no gene match. CDR3 length: 16 amino acids. CDR3 region: CASSFIPRQGPYEQYF. Here the CDR3 DNA reads TGTGCCAGCAGCTTTATCCCCCGACAGGGACCCTACGAGCAGTACTTC.

The table lists this clonotype with many counts. The V call is TRBV12-3 or TRBV12-4, the J call TRBJ2-7, with no clear D. Trimming stripped 3 bases from V and 0 bases from J, with 9 bases between. This CDR3 region has 14 residues. The CDR3, as DNA: TGTGCCAGCAGTTTCCGACCTTACTCCTACGAGCAGTACTTC. Translated: CASSFRPYSYEQYF.

A few counts support this clonotype. The genes are TRBV28 and TRBJ1-3; the D is unclear. V was pared by 1 base and J by 0 bases, with 7 bases between. Germline V gene sequence: CDR1 MDHEN, CDR2 SYDVKM. This CDR3 is 15 amino acids long. The CDR3 loop is CASSLLSASGNTIYF. The CDR3 DNA follows: TGTGCCAGCAGTTTATTATCAGCCTCTGGAAACACCATATATTTT.

This clonotype was recorded at least ten times. The chain is built from TRBV13 and TRBJ2-3; 10 bases match TRBD2. From germline, CDR1 is PRHDT and CDR2 FYEKMQ (reference sequence). CDR3 length: 17 amino acids. V trimming: 4 bases; J trimming: 2 bases; junction bases outside the gene matches: 9. The CDR3 region is CASSYGLLAGNTDTQYF. The CDR3 coding sequence is TGTGCCAGCAGCTACGGCTTACTAGCGGGGAACACAGATACGCAGTATTTT.

This clonotype was recorded at least ten times. The genes are TRBV15 and TRBJ2-3; 13 bases map to TRBD2. This CDR3 is built from 19 residues. Germline V gene lookup returns CDR1 LNHNV and CDR2 YYDKDF (reference sequence). J was trimmed by 6 bases and V by 3 bases; bases with no gene match: 15. The CDR3: CATSRAGHPVTSGRDTQYF. In DNA, the CDR3 is TGTGCCACCAGCAGGGCGGGACACCCCGTGACTAGCGGGAGGGATACGCAGTATTTT.

This clonotype was picked up a small number of times. This rearrangement joins TRBV19 to TRBJ2-1; D not certain. This CDR3 has 13 residues. Germline loops: CDR1 LNHDA, CDR2 SQIVND (reference sequence). Trimming removed 0 bases from V and 4 bases from J, with 4 bases in between. DNA for the CDR3: TGTGCCAGTAGTATAGACCCGTACAATGAGCAGTTCTTC. Protein sequence: CASSIDPYNEQFF. Variable domain in full (rest from reference TRBV19 and TRBJ2-1): DGGITQSPKYLFRKEGQNVTLSCEQNLNHDAMYWYRQDPGQGLRLIYYSQIVNDFQKGDIAEGYSVSREKKESFPLTVTSAQKNPTAFYLCASSIDPYNEQFFGPGTRLTVL.

This clonotype was counted a few times. This chain connects TRBV6-1 to TRBJ1-3; 8 positions match TRBD1. With 5 bases clipped from V and 3 bases from J, the junction kept 3 bases outside the gene matches. The CDR3 spans 14 residues. CDR1 and CDR2 from the germline V gene are MNHNS and SASEGT. DNA of the CDR3: TGTGCCAGCAGTCGGGACAGGATTGGAAACACCATATATTTT. Translating gives CASSRDRIGNTIYF.

This clonotype was recorded many times. V is TRBV7-8 and J is TRBJ2-1; D is unclear. Trimming pared 0 bases from V and 3 bases from J, leaving 12 bases between. CDR3 length equals 16 residues. The germline gives CDR1 SGHVS, CDR2 FQNEAQ. CDR3 amino acids: CASSLAVLDLYNEQFF. CDR3 nucleotide sequence: TGTGCCAGCAGCTTAGCGGTACTTGACCTCTACAATGAGCAGTTCTTC.

The chain uses TRBV12-3 or TRBV12-4 and TRBJ2-1; D possibly matches TRBD1 or TRBD2 (6 bases each). The J call could be wrong; TRBJ2-5 is a better fit for the DNA end. CDR3 length: 14 residues. As DNA, the CDR3 is TGTGCCAGCAGTTTTAGGGGGGAGTGGGAGACCCAGTACTTC. It yields the protein CASSFRGEWETQYF.

There are a few counts of this clonotype. J is TRBJ1-1 and V is TRBV30; no definite D call. The V gene's germline CDR1 is GTSNPN and CDR2 SVGIG (reference sequence). This CDR3 is built from 11 residues. The V end was cut by 4 bases, the J end by 6 bases, with 9 bases between. The CDR3 DNA is TGTGCCTGGAATACCCCCGCTGAAGCTTTCTTT. Translated: CAWNTPAEAFF.